This TCR beta chain was recovered during a study of regulatory T cells in long-lasting Graves disease. General observations from the study: TRBV28 was favored in persistent disease, as were TRBJ1-2 and TRBJ2-5. Possibly, too few samples lowered accuracy.

Time point meaning: persistent/refractory GD, antithyroid drugs over 5 years with positive TRAb. After RNA was extracted from PBMCs, the TCR library was made from it. An endocrinology department in Xi'an, China, supplied the patients. Turning to this clonotype: As yet, its antigen is unknown.

Relying on iRepertoire HTBI primers and Arm-PCR of CDR3 regions, the team built TCR beta libraries. TCRdb re-called the multiplex PCR reads with MiXCR, one entry per CDR3 protein. The data contain roughly 450,000 distinct CDR3 sequences, approximately 23% of them singletons. The V and J ends lost 3 bases and 3 bases, in that order; junction bases with no gene match: 5. Germline CDR1 is GTSNPN and CDR2 is SVGIG (reference sequence). The CDR3 length is 14 residues. The receptor's source is a female donor with Graves disease. Sample: peripheral blood mononuclear cells (PBMCs), taken when the disease was refractory, from a patient treated with antithyroid drugs. The chain combines TRBV30 with TRBJ2-7, with 10 bases lining up with TRBD2. The CDR3 nucleotides are TGTGCCTGGAGCCCTAGCGGGAGAATCTACGAGCAGTACTTC. This gives the protein CAWSPSGRIYEQYF. The full variable domain, its missing parts supplied by reference TRBV30 and TRBJ2-7, is SQTIHQWPATLVQPVGSPLSLECTVEGTSNPNLYWYRQAAGRGLQLLFYSVGIGQISSEVPQNLSASRPQDRQFILSSKKLLLSDSGFYLCAWSPSGRIYEQYFGPGTRLTVT.